This TCR beta chain was captured in a study of human T cells and chemical hapten exposure. Overall study context: Minor pooled library volume differences mainly drove per-sample TCR yield variation.

The germline V gene encodes CDR1 LNHDA and CDR2 SQIVND (reference sequence). The V and J ends lost 0 bases and 4 bases, in that order; junction bases with no gene match: 6. CDR3 length: 17 amino acids. One entry per CDR3 protein, called by TCRdb with MiXCR from the RACE reads. This sample carries tens of thousands of distinct CDR3 sequences, roughly a tenth of them seen once, and the ten largest clones take 2% to 2.5%. This clonotype was seen ten or more times. Described time point: patch test 1, 2 weeks after DPC sensitization. The treatment denotes: therapeutic diphenylcyclopropenone sensitization with weekly scalp DPC.

The sample was whole blood, taken in connection with sensitization to the hapten diphenylcyclopropenone (DPC). This receptor was obtained from a man aged 35 to 55 with alopecia areata. Some clones in this sample may be carry-over from other donors' samples. The V and J genes are TRBV19 and TRBJ2-5; TRBD2 aligns across 12 bases. CDR3 nucleotides: TGTGCCAGTAGTATAGACCTAGCGGGAGGGCCCCGAGAGACCCAGTACTTC. Protein sequence: CASSIDLAGGPRETQYF.